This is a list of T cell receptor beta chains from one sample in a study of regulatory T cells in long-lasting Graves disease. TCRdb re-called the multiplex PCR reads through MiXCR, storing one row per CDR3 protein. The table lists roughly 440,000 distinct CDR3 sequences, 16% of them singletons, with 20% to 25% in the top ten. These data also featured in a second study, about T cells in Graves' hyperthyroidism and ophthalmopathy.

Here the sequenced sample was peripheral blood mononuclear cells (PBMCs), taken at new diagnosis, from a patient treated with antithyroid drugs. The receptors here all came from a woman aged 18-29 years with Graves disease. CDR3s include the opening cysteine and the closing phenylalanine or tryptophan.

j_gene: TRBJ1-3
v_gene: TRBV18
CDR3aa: CASSPSGYGNTIYF

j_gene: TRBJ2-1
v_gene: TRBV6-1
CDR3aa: CASKVVSGSYNEQFF

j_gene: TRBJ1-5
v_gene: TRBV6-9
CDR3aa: CASSYRQGSQPQHF

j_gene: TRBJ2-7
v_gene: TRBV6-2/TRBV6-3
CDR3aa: CASSSDKNYEQYF

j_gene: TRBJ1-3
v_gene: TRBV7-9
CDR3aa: CAFGGNTIYF

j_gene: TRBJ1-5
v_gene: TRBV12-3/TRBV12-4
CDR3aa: CASSPGTGYGQPQHF

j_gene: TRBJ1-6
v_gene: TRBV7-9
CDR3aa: CASSSQGAYSPLHF

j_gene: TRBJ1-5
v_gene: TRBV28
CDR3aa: CASRPKGGVGNQPQHF

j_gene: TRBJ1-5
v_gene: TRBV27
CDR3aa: CASSSIDRGYNQPQHF

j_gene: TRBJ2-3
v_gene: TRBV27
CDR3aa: CASKTGTSGTSTDTQYF

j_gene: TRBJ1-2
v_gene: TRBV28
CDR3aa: CASSLLGDYGYTF

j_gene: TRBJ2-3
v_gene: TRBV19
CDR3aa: CASSFGLEDTQYF

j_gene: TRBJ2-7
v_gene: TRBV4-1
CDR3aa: CASSQEQREGLEQYF

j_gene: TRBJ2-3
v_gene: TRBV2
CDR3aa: CASKRDGIYTDTQYF

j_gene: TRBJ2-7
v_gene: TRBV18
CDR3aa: CASSPDASSGEQYF

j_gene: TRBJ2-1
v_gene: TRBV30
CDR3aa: CAWSSRPERDEQFF

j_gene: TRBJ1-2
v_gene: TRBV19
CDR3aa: CASSWDSGANYGYTF

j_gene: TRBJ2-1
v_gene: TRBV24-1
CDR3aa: CATSDLNEQFF

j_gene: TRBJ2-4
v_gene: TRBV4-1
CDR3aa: CASSQSVDLSTIQYF

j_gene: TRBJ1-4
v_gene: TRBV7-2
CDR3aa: CASSLDRGGEKLFF